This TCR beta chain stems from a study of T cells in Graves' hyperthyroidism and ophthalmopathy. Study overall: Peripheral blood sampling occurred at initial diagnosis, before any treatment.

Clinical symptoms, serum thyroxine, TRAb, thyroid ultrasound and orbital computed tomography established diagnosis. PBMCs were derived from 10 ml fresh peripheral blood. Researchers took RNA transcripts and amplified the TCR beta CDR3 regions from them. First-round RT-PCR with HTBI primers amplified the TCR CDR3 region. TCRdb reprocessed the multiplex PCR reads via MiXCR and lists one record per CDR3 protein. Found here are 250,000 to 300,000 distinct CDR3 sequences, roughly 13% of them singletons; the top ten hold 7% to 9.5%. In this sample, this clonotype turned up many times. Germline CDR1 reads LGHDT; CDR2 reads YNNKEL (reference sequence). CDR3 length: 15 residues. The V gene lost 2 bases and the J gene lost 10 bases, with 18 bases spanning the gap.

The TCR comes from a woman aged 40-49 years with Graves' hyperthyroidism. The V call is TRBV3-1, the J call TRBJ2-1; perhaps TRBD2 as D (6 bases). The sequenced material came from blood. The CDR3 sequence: CASSQLGAGMMEQFF. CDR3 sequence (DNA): TGTGCCAGCAGCCAATTAGGAGCGGGTATGATGGAGCAGTTCTTC.